The 3 T cell receptor beta chains given below trace back to one sample, sequenced in a study of shared clonotypes between healthy human individuals. The data were produced by immunoSEQ multiplex PCR, yet TCRdb's version contains in-frame clones alone and is incomplete. The repertoire includes roughly 220,000 clones, over 50% of them detected once, and around 10% sits in the top ten. Sample: memory CD4+ T cells sorted from blood. Subset here: CD45RA-negative fraction. Receptor source: a man younger than 40 in good health.

The V gene is TRBV5-6, the J gene TRBJ2-7; the D is unclear. This CDR3 contains 12 residues. The germline V gene has CDR1 SGHDT and CDR2 YYEEEE. V lost 4 bases and J lost 0, with 5 bases in between. The CDR3 DNA is TGTGCCAGCAGCATTCCCTCCTACGAGCAGTACTTC. Its protein product is CASSIPSYEQYF.

The chain employs TRBV6-5 and TRBJ2-1; D may be TRBD1 or TRBD2 (5 bases each). The CDR3 consists of 14 residues. Germline CDR1 is MNHEY and CDR2 is SVGAGI. Between the trimmed V and J ends, which lost 2 bases and 4 bases, there was a span of 9 bases. This CDR3 reads CASSYGDPYNEQFF. The CDR3 DNA reads as TGTGCCAGCAGTTACGGGGACCCATACAATGAGCAGTTCTTC.

The rearrangement links TRBV5-1 to TRBJ2-3; no clear D gene. Per the germline V gene, CDR1 is SGHRS and CDR2 is YFSETQ. The V end was cut by 4 bases, the J end by 4 bases, with 13 bases between. The CDR3 is 14 amino acids. As DNA, the CDR3 is TGCGCCAGCAGCCCGCTTGTCGGACCAGATACGCAGTATTTT. It yields the protein CASSPLVGPDTQYF.